This entry lists 24 T cell receptor beta chains sequenced from one sample in a study of glioma-infiltrating T cells. Amplification of TCR alpha and beta CDR3 regions from RNA used iRepertoire nested multiplex PCR. TCRdb fed the multiplex PCR reads into MiXCR, producing one record per CDR3 protein. The sample has approximately 190,000 distinct CDR3 sequences; over 25% are singletons. Material for sequencing was glioma tissue, nonneoplastic brain tissue, or PBMCs (not recorded which). All receptors derive from a human donor with low-grade glioma or glioblastoma, undergoing nonglioma brain surgery, or in good health (not recorded which).

As for this clonotype: This may be a read error, as it is one base from a much larger clone. This sequence joins TRBV7-9 and TRBJ1-5; a weak D match, TRBD1 (6 bases). This CDR3 contains 16 residues. CDR1 and CDR2 from the germline V gene are SEHNR and FQNEAQ (reference sequence). The V and J ends lost 3 bases and 4 bases respectively, with 16 bases between them. This CDR3 is CASSFGGQPSNQPQHF. CDR3 sequence (DNA): TGTGCCAGCAGCTTTGGTGGACAGCCTTCTAATCAGCCCCAGCATTTT.

This clonotype was observed a handful of times. This rearrangement joins TRBV7-9 to TRBJ2-7, with D perhaps given as TRBD1 or TRBD2 (6 bases each). From germline, CDR1 is SEHNR and CDR2 FQNEAQ (reference sequence). There are 15 residues in the CDR3. Trimming removed 7 bases at V and 3 bases at J, with 19 bases between. The CDR3 nucleotides read TGTGCCAGCACCCCCCAACAGGGACTCTTCTACGAGCAGTACTTC. Protein: CASTPQQGLFYEQYF. The complete variable domain, with remaining parts taken from reference TRBV7-9 and TRBJ2-7, reads DTGVSQNPRHKITKRGQNVTFRCDPISEHNRLYWYRQTLGQGPEFLTYFQNEAQLEKSRLLSDRFSAERPKGSFSTLEIQRTEQGDSAMYLCASTPQQGLFYEQYFGPGTRLTVT.

This clonotype showed up many times. The chain couples TRBV18 to TRBJ1-3; weak D call: TRBD1 (6 bases). The CDR3 totals 15 residues. The germline V gene has CDR1 KGHSH and CDR2 LQKENI. V dropped 4 bases and J dropped 3 bases, with 13 bases sitting between them. CDR3 bases: TGTGCCAGCTCACTTGCCGGGGGCCTTGGAAACACCATATATTTT. Translated, it gives CASSLAGGLGNTIYF.

The chain recombines TRBV24-1 with TRBJ2-1; 12 bases match TRBD2. Germline CDR1 KGHDR, CDR2 SFDVKD. This CDR3 is 19 amino acids long. The V gene end was trimmed by 2 bases and the J gene end by 6 bases; junction bases not matched to a gene: 13. The DNA for the CDR3 is TGTGCCACCAGTGATTCGCCCCTTGGGACTAGCGGGCCCTTCAATGAGCAGTTCTTC. It is translated as CATSDSPLGTSGPFNEQFF.

This clonotype was seen repeatedly, ten times or more. The chain carries TRBV20-1 and TRBJ2-3; 8 nucleotides align to TRBD1. The CDR3 runs 16 residues. Trimming removed 4 bases from V and 5 bases from J; junction bases left unmatched: 14. From germline, CDR1 is DFQATT and CDR2 SNEGSKA (reference sequence). The CDR3 DNA follows: TGCAGTGCTACGGCGCGTAGGACAGGGTCGGGAGATACGCAGTATTTT. It is translated as CSATARRTGSGDTQYF.

This clonotype was counted ten times or more. The chain joins TRBV3-1 to TRBJ2-2, with 7 bases aligning to TRBD1. Trimming removed 4 bases from V and 1 base from J; junction bases left unmatched: 6. The CDR3 has 16 amino acids. From germline, CDR1 is LGHDT and CDR2 YNNKEL (reference sequence). This CDR3 is CASSLQRTGNTGELFF. CDR3 DNA sequence: TGTGCCAGCAGCCTACAACGGACAGGGAACACCGGGGAGCTGTTTTTT.

Of note for this clonotype: Just one base apart from a much larger clone, this may be a read error. The V and J genes are TRBV6-1 and TRBJ2-7, with no clear D. This CDR3 comprises 13 residues. Germline loops: CDR1 MNHNS, CDR2 SASEGT. The CDR3 DNA follows: TGTGCCAGCAGCCAATCCCGAGCCTACAAGCAGTACTTC. Its translation is CASSQSRAYKQYF.

This clonotype was counted ten times or more. The genes are TRBV28 and TRBJ1-2; unclear D gene. V gave up 5 bases and J gave up 11 bases, with 18 bases separating them. CDR1 and CDR2 (germline): MDHEN, SYDVKM. There are 13 residues in the CDR3. In DNA, the CDR3 is TGTGCCAGCAGTCCTTACAACCTCCGGGCATACACCTTC. Translation gives CASSPYNLRAYTF.

Concerning this clonotype itself: The junction differs from germline at one of its ends, possibly a read error. The chain couples TRBV13 to TRBJ2-7; TRBD2 aligns across 15 bases. CDR1 and CDR2 from the germline V gene are PRHDT and FYEKMQ (reference sequence). This CDR3 has 14 residues. The CDR3 DNA is TGTGCCAGCAGCTTGGGACTAGCGGGAGGCGAGCAGCACTTC. Its translation: CASSLGLAGGEQHF. Filled out from reference TRBV13 and TRBJ2-7, the complete variable domain reads AAGVIQSPRHLIKEKRETATLKCYPIPRHDTVYWYQQGPGQDPQFLISFYEKMQSDKGSIPDRFSAQQFSDYHSELNMSSLELGDSALYFCASSLGLAGGEQHFGPGTRLTVT.

The rearrangement uses TRBV4-1 and TRBJ2-7; perhaps TRBD1 as D (5 bases). Germline V CDR1 and CDR2: MGHRA, YSYEKL. CDR3 size: 17 residues. V was shortened by 1 base and J by 0 bases, with 16 bases between the two germline ends. The CDR3 protein is CASSQVPQVFSSYEQYF. CDR3 DNA sequence: TGCGCCAGCAGCCAAGTCCCACAGGTCTTTAGCTCCTACGAGCAGTACTTC.

Many counts were recorded for this clonotype. V is TRBV7-2 and J is TRBJ2-7, with a tentative D call TRBD2 (6 bases). Per the germline V gene, CDR1 is SGHTA and CDR2 is FQGNSA. Between the trimmed V and J ends, which lost 2 bases and 1 base, there was a span of 12 bases. This CDR3 is built from 15 residues. Here the CDR3 reads CASSLNAGRSYEQYF. Written as DNA, the CDR3 is TGTGCCAGCAGCTTAAATGCGGGAAGGTCCTACGAGCAGTACTTC.

Concerning this clonotype: This may be a read error, as it is one base from a much larger clone. The chain carries TRBV19 and TRBJ2-7, with TRBD2 as a possible D gene (6 bases). This CDR3 comprises 14 residues. CDR1 LNHDA and CDR2 SQIVND come from the germline V gene (reference sequence). This CDR3 is CSSSMGGVGYEQYF. CDR3 nucleotide sequence: TGTTCCAGTAGTATGGGCGGGGTCGGCTACGAGCAGTACTTC.

This clonotype was detected only once. A much larger clonotype is one base distant, so this may be a read error. The chain uses TRBV6-6 and TRBJ2-1; 7 bases match TRBD2. Germline V gene lookup returns CDR1 MNHNY and CDR2 SVGAGI (reference sequence). CDR3 length: 13 amino acids. Trimming took 6 bases from V and 7 from J; bases not matched to a gene: 6. The CDR3 nucleotides read TGTGCCAGCAGGCCGGGAGGATCGAATGAGCAGTTCTTC. It translates to CASRPGGSNEQFF.

Worth noting for this clonotype: Relative to the germline gene, one junction end is altered; a read error may explain this. The rearrangement joins TRBV30 to TRBJ2-7; 12 bases match TRBD2. The CDR3 covers 14 residues. The V gene's germline CDR1 is GTSNPN and CDR2 SVGIG (reference sequence). CDR3 sequence: CACETSGSPYEPYF. CDR3 DNA: TGTGCCTGCGAGACTAGCGGGAGCCCCTACGAGCCGTACTTC.

This clonotype has only a few counts. V gene TRBV3-1 combines with J gene TRBJ1-1, with D hard to call. The V gene lost 3 bases and the J gene lost 4 bases, with 9 bases spanning the gap. The CDR3 contains 13 residues. CDR1 and CDR2 (germline): LGHDT, YNNKEL (reference sequence). CDR3 loop: CASSQGRSTEAFF. CDR3 in DNA: TGTGCCAGCAGCCAGGGGAGGAGCACTGAAGCTTTCTTT.

As concerns this clonotype: Being one base from a much bigger clone, this may be a read error. V usage is TRBV27 and J usage is TRBJ2-1; D possibly corresponds to TRBD1 (5 bases). Between the trimmed V and J ends, which lost 7 bases and 9 bases, there was a span of 16 bases. CDR1 MNHEY and CDR2 SMNVEV come from the germline V gene (reference sequence). The CDR3 sequence is 13 residues long. CDR3 in amino acids: CASITIEQGEQFF. CDR3 sequence (DNA): TGTGCCAGCATTACGATCGAGCAGGGTGAGCAGTTCTTC.

The chain joins TRBV7-9 to TRBJ1-6; unclear D gene. V lost 5 bases and J lost 3, with 8 bases in between. The germline CDR1 and CDR2 sequences are SEHNR and FQNEAQ (reference sequence). CDR3 size: 14 residues. The CDR3 spells CASSLMDYNSPLHF. CDR3 coding DNA: TGTGCCAGCAGCCTTATGGACTATAATTCACCCCTCCACTTT.

This clonotype was detected ten times or more. The chain links TRBV18 to TRBJ2-5, with D maybe TRBD2 (6 bases). The length of the CDR3 is 14 residues. V lost 5 bases to trimming and J lost 1 base, with 11 bases between them. Germline V gene lookup returns CDR1 KGHSH and CDR2 LQKENI. CDR3 in DNA: TGTGCCAGCTCATCCGTAGCGGTCCAAGAGACCCAGTACTTC. Its translation: CASSSVAVQETQYF.

This clonotype was seen at least ten times. The rearrangement joins TRBV7-9 to TRBJ2-7; the D gene could be TRBD1 or TRBD2 (5 bases each). V gave up 5 bases and J gave up 4 bases, with 12 bases separating them. The CDR3 has 13 residues. CDR1 and CDR2 (germline): SEHNR, FQNEAQ (reference sequence). Here the CDR3 reads CASSVGDGYEQYF. The CDR3 bases are TGTGCCAGCAGCGTGGGGGACGGATACGAGCAGTACTTC.

This clonotype was recorded at least ten times. The chain combines TRBV20-1 with TRBJ2-3, with D unclear. V lost 5 bases and J 4 bases, leaving 16 bases between the germline ends. Germline values: CDR1 DFQATT, CDR2 SNEGSKA (reference sequence). This CDR3 has 14 amino acids. In DNA, the CDR3 is TGCAGTGCTTCCCGCAACCTAGGCTCAGATACGCAGTATTTT. Translated, it gives CSASRNLGSDTQYF.

On this clonotype itself: Possible read error: a much larger clone is one base away. The chain carries TRBV2 and TRBJ1-1; the D gene is possibly TRBD1 (6 bases). The CDR3 has 13 residues. The germline CDR1 and CDR2 sequences are SNHLY and FYNNEI. The V and J ends lost 5 bases and 4 bases respectively, with 11 bases between them. The CDR3 sequence: CASSFGRGTEAFF. CDR3 bases: TGTGCCAGCAGTTTCGGCAGGGGCACTGAAGCTTTCTTT.

CDR3 sequence (DNA): TGTGCCAGCAGCATGGGGACAGGGAACTATGGCTACACCTTC. It codes for CASSMGTGNYGYTF. V gene TRBV9 combines with J gene TRBJ1-2; 9 bases match TRBD1. The CDR3 contains 14 residues. The germline V gene has CDR1 SGDLS and CDR2 YYNGEE. J lost 2 bases, V lost 4 bases, and 3 bases had no gene match.

Points on this clonotype: This could be a read error, since a much larger clone is one nucleotide away. The gene calls are TRBV7-2 and TRBJ2-1, with TRBD2 matching 7 bases. Germline V gene data show CDR1 as SGHTA and CDR2 as FQGNSA. The CDR3 runs to 15 residues. This CDR3 reads CDSSPSAGDSNEQFF. The CDR3 DNA sequence: TGTGACAGCTCACCAAGCGCGGGGGATAGTAATGAGCAGTTCTTC.

The gene calls are TRBV7-2 and TRBJ2-7; TRBD2 matches 9 bases. The CDR3 spans 16 residues. Germline lookup yields CDR1 SGHTA and CDR2 FQGNSA. The ends lost 5 bases at V and 5 bases at J; junction bases unmatched: 13. CDR3: CASSEVYAGGPDEQYF. DNA of the CDR3: TGTGCCAGCAGCGAGGTGTATGCGGGAGGGCCGGACGAGCAGTACTTC.